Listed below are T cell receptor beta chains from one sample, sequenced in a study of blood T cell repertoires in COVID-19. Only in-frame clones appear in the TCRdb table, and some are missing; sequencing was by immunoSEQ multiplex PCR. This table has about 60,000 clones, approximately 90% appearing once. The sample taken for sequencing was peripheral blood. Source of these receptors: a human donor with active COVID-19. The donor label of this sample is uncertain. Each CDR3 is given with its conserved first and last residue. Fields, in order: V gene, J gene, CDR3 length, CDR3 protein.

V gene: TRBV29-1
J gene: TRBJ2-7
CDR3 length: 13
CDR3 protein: CSVERQGSYEQYF

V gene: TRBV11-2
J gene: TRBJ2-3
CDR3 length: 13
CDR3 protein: CASSLDVRDTQYF

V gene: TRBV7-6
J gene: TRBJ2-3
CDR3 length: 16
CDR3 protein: CASSLVGQGGTDTQYF

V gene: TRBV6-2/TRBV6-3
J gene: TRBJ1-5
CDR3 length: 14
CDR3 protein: CASSYSERGQPQHF

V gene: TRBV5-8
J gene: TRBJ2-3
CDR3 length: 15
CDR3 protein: CAIVIAAYVADTQYF

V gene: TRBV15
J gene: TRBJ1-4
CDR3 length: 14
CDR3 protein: CATSARGGDEELFF

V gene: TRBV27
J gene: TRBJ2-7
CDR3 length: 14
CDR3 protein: CASSLGTGAYEQYF

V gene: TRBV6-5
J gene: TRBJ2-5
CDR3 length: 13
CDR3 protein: CASRAGGRETQYF

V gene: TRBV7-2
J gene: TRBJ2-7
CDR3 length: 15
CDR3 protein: CASSSPGQSPYEQYF

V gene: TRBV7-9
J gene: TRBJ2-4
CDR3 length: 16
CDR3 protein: CASSPVGVLAKNIQYF

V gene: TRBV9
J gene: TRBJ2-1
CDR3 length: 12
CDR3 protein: CASSPPDNEQFF

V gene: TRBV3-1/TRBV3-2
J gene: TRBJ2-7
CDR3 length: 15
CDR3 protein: CASTPGAGGDYEQYF

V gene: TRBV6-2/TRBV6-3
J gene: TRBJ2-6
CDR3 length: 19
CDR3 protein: CASSWNSGTGTSGANVLTF

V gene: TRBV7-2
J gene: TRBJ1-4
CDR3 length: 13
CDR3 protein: CASKTGVNEKLFF

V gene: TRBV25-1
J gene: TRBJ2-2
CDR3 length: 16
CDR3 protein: CASSEGLAKNTGELFF

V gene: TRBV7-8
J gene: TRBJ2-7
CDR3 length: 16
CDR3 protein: CASSFPFRGSSYEQYF

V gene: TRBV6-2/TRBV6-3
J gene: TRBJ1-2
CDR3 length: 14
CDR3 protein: CASSLSRVNYGYTF

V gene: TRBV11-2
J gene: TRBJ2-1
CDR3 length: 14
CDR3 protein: CASSLVSGSNEQFF

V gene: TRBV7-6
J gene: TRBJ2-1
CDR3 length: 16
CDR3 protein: CASSLVASGRADEQFF

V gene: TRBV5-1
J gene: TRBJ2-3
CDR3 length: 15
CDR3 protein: CASSFRAGAGDTQYF

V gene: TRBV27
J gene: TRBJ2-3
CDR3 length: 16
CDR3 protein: CASSLSSTGGTAPQYF

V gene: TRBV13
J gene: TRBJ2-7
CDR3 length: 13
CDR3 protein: CASSSREHHEQYF

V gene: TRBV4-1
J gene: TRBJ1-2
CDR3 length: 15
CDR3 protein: CASSQGQEVGYGYTF

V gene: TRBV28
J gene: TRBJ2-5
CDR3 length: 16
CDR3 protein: CASSLKGGRAQETQYF

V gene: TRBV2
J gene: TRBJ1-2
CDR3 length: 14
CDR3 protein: CASSESEVAYGYTF

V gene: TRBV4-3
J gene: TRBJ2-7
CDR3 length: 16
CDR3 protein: CASSQVRQSPSYEQYF